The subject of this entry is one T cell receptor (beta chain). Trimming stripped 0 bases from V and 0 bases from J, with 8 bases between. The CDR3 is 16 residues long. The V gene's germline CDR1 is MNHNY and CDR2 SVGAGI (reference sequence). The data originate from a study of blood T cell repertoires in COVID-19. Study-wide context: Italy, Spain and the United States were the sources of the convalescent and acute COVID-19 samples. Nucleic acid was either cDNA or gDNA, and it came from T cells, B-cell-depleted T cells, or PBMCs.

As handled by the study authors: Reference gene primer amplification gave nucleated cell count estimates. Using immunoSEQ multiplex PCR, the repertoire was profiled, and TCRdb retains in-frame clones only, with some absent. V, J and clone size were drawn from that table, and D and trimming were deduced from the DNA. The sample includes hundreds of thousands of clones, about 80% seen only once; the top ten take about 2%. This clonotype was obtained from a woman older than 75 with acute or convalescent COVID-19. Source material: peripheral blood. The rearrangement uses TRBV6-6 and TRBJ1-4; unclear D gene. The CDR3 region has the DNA TGTGCCAGCAGTTACTCTACCCCGGCAACTAATGAAAAACTGTTTTTT. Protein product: CASSYSTPATNEKLFF.